A selection of T cell receptor beta chains follows, all from one sample in a study of blood T cell repertoires in COVID-19. Libraries were prepared by immunoSEQ multiplex PCR; TCRdb keeps only in-frame clonotypes and omits some of them. The sample carries over 100,000 clones, about 89% recorded once. Sequenced material: peripheral blood. These receptors were obtained from a human donor with acute or convalescent COVID-19. The donor label of this sample is uncertain. CDR3s include the opening cysteine and the closing phenylalanine or tryptophan. The D gene is left open where the match is weak. The size of a clone is reported for some rows only, either as once, few or many, or as a class for expanded clones.

CDR3 protein	CDR3 DNA	J gene	V gene	D gene	clone size
CASSLRGTSGNTIYF	TGTGCCAGCAGTTTAAGGGGTACCTCTGGAAACACCATATATTTT	TRBJ1-3	TRBV28	-	-
CSASMMTEDSPLHF	TGCAGTGCTAGTATGATGACAGAAGATTCACCCCTCCACTTT	TRBJ1-6	TRBV20-1	-	-
CASSLVPGLAGGPYEQYF	TGTGCCAGCAGCTTAGTCCCCGGCCTAGCGGGAGGACCTTACGAGCAGTACTTC	TRBJ2-7	TRBV7-9	TRBD2	-
CASSGTAGNTIYF	TGTGCCAGCAGCGGGACAGCTGGAAACACCATATATTTT	TRBJ1-3	TRBV9	-	-
CASSLEGVNEQYF	TGTGCCAGCAGTCTGGAGGGAGTGAACGAGCAGTACTTC	TRBJ2-7	TRBV6-2/TRBV6-3	-	-
CASSPTMGLAIYNEQFF	TGTGCCAGCAGCCCCACCATGGGACTAGCGATCTACAATGAGCAGTTCTTC	TRBJ2-1	TRBV9	TRBD2	-
CASSLQGLAGVQDTQYF	TGTGCCAGCAGCTTACAAGGACTAGCGGGAGTGCAAGATACGCAGTATTTT	TRBJ2-3	TRBV7-3	TRBD2	-
CASSQGDSNTDTQYF	TGCGCCAGCAGCCAAGGTGACAGCAACACAGATACGCAGTATTTT	TRBJ2-3	TRBV4-3	-	-
CASRIGGDYGYTF	TGTGCCAGTAGGATTGGAGGCGACTATGGCTACACCTTC	TRBJ1-2	TRBV19	-	-
CASSGSTENTEAFF	TGTGCCAGTAGTGGATCGACAGAGAACACTGAAGCTTTCTTT	TRBJ1-1	TRBV19	-	-
CASRRVAYGYTF	TGTGCCAGCAGGAGGGTAGCCTATGGCTACACCTTC	TRBJ1-2	TRBV28	-	-
CSVTLLYGYTF	TGCAGCGTCACCTTACTTTATGGCTACACCTTC	TRBJ1-2	TRBV29-1	-	-
CASSFLGRTNEKLFF	TGTGCCAGCAGTTTCCTGGGGCGGACTAATGAAAAACTGTTTTTT	TRBJ1-4	TRBV27	-	-
CASSLDRAPEAFF	TGTGCCAGCAGTCTGGACAGGGCTCCTGAAGCTTTCTTT	TRBJ1-1	TRBV28	TRBD1	-
CASSQALLPQGTSEAFF	TGTGCCAGCAGCCAAGCCCTCCTCCCACAGGGTACCTCTGAAGCTTTCTTT	TRBJ1-1	TRBV3-1/TRBV3-2	-	-
CASQRTTANTGELFF	TGTGCCAGCCAGCGGACGACCGCGAACACCGGGGAGCTGTTTTTT	TRBJ2-2	TRBV5-4	-	-
CASSPRATEIYTDTQYF	TGTGCCAGCAGCCCTAGGGCGACAGAAATTTACACAGATACGCAGTATTTT	TRBJ2-3	TRBV7-2	-	-
CASSVEGPSGELFF	TGTGCCAGCAGCGTAGAGGGGCCCTCCGGGGAGCTGTTTTTT	TRBJ2-2	TRBV9	-	medium-sized
CSATAGGPGNTIYF	TGCAGCGCTACTGCCGGGGGGCCTGGAAACACCATATATTTT	TRBJ1-3	TRBV29-1	-	-
CASRPTGAGGYTF	TGTGCCAGCAGACCAACAGGGGCAGGTGGCTACACCTTC	TRBJ1-2	TRBV27	TRBD1	-
CASSFLGRRSYEQYF	TGTGCCAGCAGCTTTTTAGGGAGGAGATCCTACGAGCAGTACTTC	TRBJ2-7	TRBV7-8	-	-
CASSLSRRLTSDQETQYF	TGCGCCAGCAGCTTGTCCCGTCGGTTGACTAGCGACCAAGAGACCCAGTACTTC	TRBJ2-5	TRBV5-1	TRBD2	-
CASSRISGTIYNEQFF	TGTGCCAGCAGCCGAATCTCCGGGACTATCTACAATGAGCAGTTCTTC	TRBJ2-1	TRBV3-1/TRBV3-2	TRBD2	-
CASSLGQMNEAFF	TGTGCCAGCAGCTTGGGACAAATGAATGAAGCTTTCTTT	TRBJ1-1	TRBV5-4	-	-
CASSLTSGSSYEQYF	TGTGCCAGCTCACTGACTAGCGGGAGCTCCTACGAGCAGTACTTC	TRBJ2-7	TRBV18	TRBD2	few
CSVELWASEVDEQFF	TGCAGCGTTGAATTATGGGCTAGCGAGGTGGATGAGCAGTTCTTC	TRBJ2-1	TRBV29-1	-	-
CASSAMASRPNTGELFF	TGTGCCAGCAGTGCAATGGCTAGCAGACCGAACACCGGGGAGCTGTTTTTT	TRBJ2-2	TRBV6-1	-	-
CASSLSDRAAGYTF	TGTGCCAGCAGTTTATCCGACAGGGCGGCTGGCTACACCTTC	TRBJ1-2	TRBV27	TRBD1	-
CAISGGRGAGAYEQYF	TGTGCCATATCCGGGGGTAGGGGCGCGGGGGCCTACGAGCAGTACTTC	TRBJ2-7	TRBV10-3	TRBD2	-
CASTIGTYQPQHF	TGTGCCAGCACAATCGGGACATATCAGCCCCAGCATTTT	TRBJ1-5	TRBV6-5	-	few
CASSPRDTQYF	TGTGCCAGCAGCCCTCGGGATACGCAGTATTTT	TRBJ2-3	TRBV11-2	-	-
CASSYGRRNEQFF	TGTGCCAGCAGTTACGGCAGGCGTAATGAGCAGTTCTTC	TRBJ2-1	TRBV6-5	-	-
CASSESEAAAASGNTEAFF	TGTGCCAGCAGTGAATCGGAGGCCGCGGCGGCCTCGGGGAACACTGAAGCTTTCTTT	TRBJ1-1	TRBV6-1	-	-
CASSQRGQPRAEAFF	TGTGCCAGCAGCCAAAGGGGACAGCCCCGGGCTGAAGCTTTCTTT	TRBJ1-1	TRBV7-8	TRBD1	once
CAISEVGTGVGIQYF	TGTGCCATCAGTGAGGTCGGGACAGGGGTCGGCATTCAGTACTTC	TRBJ2-4	TRBV10-3	TRBD1	-
CAISVGSGSSGELFF	TGTGCCATCAGTGTCGGTAGCGGGAGTTCCGGGGAGCTGTTTTTT	TRBJ2-2	TRBV10-3	TRBD2	once
CASSFSSSGREQYF	TGTGCCAGCAGTTTTTCTTCTAGCGGGCGTGAGCAGTACTTC	TRBJ2-7	TRBV28	TRBD2	-
CASSSYRGRDYTF	TGTGCCAGCAGTTCCTACAGGGGGCGGGACTACACCTTC	TRBJ1-2	TRBV27	TRBD1	-
CASSQGDRVSYEQYF	TGTGCCAGCAGCCAAGGGGACAGGGTCTCCTACGAGCAGTACTTC	TRBJ2-7	TRBV4-2	TRBD1	-